The 17 T cell receptor beta chains in this list originate from one sample, sequenced in a study of blood T cell repertoires in COVID-19. Sequencing used immunoSEQ multiplex PCR; TCRdb keeps in-frame clones, though not all of them. The sample contains about 480,000 clones, more than 85% of which appear only once. The sequenced sample consisted of PBMCs or T cells enriched from blood (not recorded which). The receptors stem from a woman between 55 and 75 years old who had recovered from COVID-19.

The chain uses TRBV14 and TRBJ2-7, with D possibly TRBD1 on 6 matching bases. The germline V gene has CDR1 SGHDN and CDR2 FVKESK. Trimming took 4 bases from V and 3 from J, leaving 22 bases between them. The CDR3 runs 17 residues. The CDR3 region has the DNA TGTGCCAGCAGCCTTCTGAATAAACAGGGAGAATTCTACGAGCAGTACGTC. Amino acid sequence: CASSLLNKQGEFYEQYV.

The rearrangement joins TRBV7-8 to TRBJ2-7; TRBD1 might be the D (5 bases). The V gene lost 5 bases and the J gene lost 6 bases, with 17 bases spanning the gap. The CDR3 is made up of 14 amino acids. Looked up from germline, CDR1 is SGHVS and CDR2 is FQNEAQ. As DNA, the CDR3 is TGTGCCAGCAGCCCAATCGGCAGGGCTGGCGAGCAGTACGTC. This sequence encodes CASSPIGRAGEQYV.

This clone was detected once. This chain uses TRBV6-5 with TRBJ2-3; D not certain. The CDR3 extends over 12 amino acids. Germline values: CDR1 MNHEY, CDR2 SVGAGI. Between the trimmed V and J ends, which lost 2 bases and 9 bases, there was a span of 9 bases. CDR3 protein: CASSYESGTQYF. The CDR3 coding sequence is TGTGCCAGCAGTTACGAGTCCGGGACGCAGTATTTT.

The chain is built from TRBV4-1 and TRBJ2-7; tentative D call: TRBD2 (6 bases). V shed 0 bases and J shed 12 bases, with 15 bases lying between them. The CDR3 totals 13 residues. Germline CDR1 MGHRA, CDR2 YSYEKL. The CDR3 region is CASSQDGGEPLYV. Here the CDR3 DNA reads TGCGCCAGCAGCCAAGATGGAGGGGAGCCCCTGTACGTC.

V usage is TRBV5-1 and J usage is TRBJ1-1, with 7 positions matching TRBD1. Germline V gives CDR1 SGHRS, CDR2 YFSETQ. The CDR3 covers 14 residues. Trimming removed 3 bases from V and 8 bases from J; junction bases left unmatched: 10. The CDR3 spells CASSSGTAQTEAFF. CDR3 sequence (DNA): TGCGCCAGCAGCTCCGGGACAGCCCAAACCGAAGCTTTCTTT.

This clone has a single count. The chain recombines TRBV27 with TRBJ2-3; 14 nucleotides align to TRBD2. The CDR3 contains 20 residues. In germline, CDR1 is MNHEY, CDR2 SMNVEV (reference sequence). Trimming removed 6 bases from V and 0 bases from J; junction bases left unmatched: 14. CDR3 residues: CASRRRGLAGGNYSTDTQYF. Written as DNA, the CDR3 is TGTGCCAGCAGGCGCCGCGGACTAGCGGGGGGAAATTACAGCACAGATACGCAGTATTTT.

The chain's CDR3 is CASSIDPAGVTEAFF. CDR3 DNA sequence: TGTGCCAGTAGTATAGATCCGGCGGGGGTCACTGAAGCTTTCTTT. V gene TRBV19 combines with J gene TRBJ1-1, with TRBD1 as a possible D gene (5 bases). The CDR3 is 15 amino acids. The V gene lost 0 bases and the J gene lost 4 bases, with 12 bases spanning the gap. Germline loops: CDR1 LNHDA, CDR2 SQIVND (reference sequence).

This chain connects TRBV6-5 to TRBJ1-1; D is uncertain. Trimming took off 2 bases at V and 3 bases at J, with 7 bases between the two ends. CDR1 and CDR2 from the germline V gene are MNHEY and SVGAGI. This CDR3 spans 13 amino acids. The CDR3 sequence is CASSYSTDTEAFF. The CDR3 DNA reads as TGTGCCAGCAGTTACAGTACGGACACTGAAGCTTTCTTT.

V is TRBV11-2 and J is TRBJ1-4; D ambiguous. Per the germline V gene, CDR1 is SGHAT and CDR2 is FQNNGV. This CDR3 comprises 11 residues. V lost 6 bases to trimming and J lost 6 bases, with 5 bases between them. The CDR3 nucleotides are TGTGCCAGCAGGTCTTATGAAAAACTGTTTTTT. It encodes CASRSYEKLFF.

The chain is built from TRBV11-2 and TRBJ2-3; weak D call: TRBD1 (6 bases). Per germline, CDR1 SGHAT and CDR2 FQNNGV. The CDR3 totals 15 residues. V gave up 5 bases and J gave up 1 base, with 13 bases separating them. In DNA form, the CDR3 reads TGTGCCAGCAGCCCTAACAGGGCACGCACAGATACGCAGTATTTT. It specifies CASSPNRARTDTQYF. The whole variable domain, remainder taken from reference TRBV11-2 and TRBJ2-3, is EAGVAQSPRYKIIEKRQSVAFWCNPISGHATLYWYQQILGQGPKLLIQFQNNGVVDDSQLPKDRFSAERLKGVDSTLKIQPAKLEDSAVYLCASSPNRARTDTQYFGPGTRLTVL.

This clone was counted a single time. The gene calls are TRBV19 and TRBJ2-2, with unresolved D. Germline V gene data show CDR1 as LNHDA and CDR2 as SQIVND (reference sequence). Trimming removed 3 bases from V and 4 bases from J, with 9 bases in between. This CDR3 contains 14 residues. The CDR3 reads CASSIPQSTGELFF. CDR3 sequence (DNA): TGTGCCAGTAGTATTCCCCAATCCACCGGGGAGCTGTTTTTT.

The genes are TRBV11-2 and TRBJ2-3; 8 bases align to TRBD1. Germline V gene sequence: CDR1 SGHAT, CDR2 FQNNGV. The CDR3 sequence is 15 residues long. The trim removed 5 bases at V and 6 bases at J, leaving 10 bases unmatched. The CDR3 DNA reads as TGTGCCAGCAGCGTCGGGGCAGGGGGCATCGATACGCAGTATTTT. Translation: CASSVGAGGIDTQYF. Together with reference TRBV11-2 and TRBJ2-3, the CDR3 gives the full variable domain: EAGVAQSPRYKIIEKRQSVAFWCNPISGHATLYWYQQILGQGPKLLIQFQNNGVVDDSQLPKDRFSAERLKGVDSTLKIQPAKLEDSAVYLCASSVGAGGIDTQYFGPGTRLTVL.

The rearrangement joins TRBV11-2 to TRBJ1-1; 9 bases are a match to TRBD1. Losses at the gene ends were 2 bases for V and 1 base for J; bases not matched to a gene: 8. This CDR3 has 17 amino acids. Per the germline V gene, CDR1 is SGHAT and CDR2 is FQNNGV. CDR3 sequence: CASSLYFTGQGNTEAFF. For the CDR3, the DNA is TGTGCCAGCAGCTTATATTTCACGGGACAGGGGAACACTGAAGCTTTCTTT.

In its sample, this clone was seen once. A junction boundary mismatches the germline segment, possibly from a read error. V is TRBV6-5 and J is TRBJ1-6; no firm D call. This CDR3 has 14 amino acids. The germline gives CDR1 MNHEY, CDR2 SVGAGI. CDR3 sequence (DNA): TGTGCTGCGAGGTCTTGGTTGGATAATTCACTCCTCCACTTT. Encoded protein: CAARSWLDNSLLHF.

The chain combines TRBV6-6 with TRBJ1-4; possibly TRBD1 for D (6 bases). Germline loops: CDR1 MNHNY, CDR2 SVGAGI (reference sequence). V lost 2 bases to trimming and J lost 14 bases, with 18 bases between them. The CDR3 spans 14 residues. The chain's CDR3 is CASSYRDTGFGLFF. CDR3 nucleotides: TGTGCCAGCAGTTACCGGGACACGGGGTTCGGGCTGTTTTTT.

This clone was detected once. The sample holds other DNA sequences that translate to the same CDR3. This chain links TRBV5-6 with TRBJ1-4, with 8 bases matching TRBD1. Per the germline V gene, CDR1 is SGHDT and CDR2 is YYEEEE. The V segment lost 1 base and the J segment 5 bases; nucleotides outside the gene matches: 4. The CDR3 contains 15 residues. The CDR3 loop reads CASSLRRQGNEKLFF. The CDR3 coding sequence is TGTGCCAGCAGCTTGCGTCGACAGGGGAATGAAAAACTGTTTTTT.

The chain combines TRBV3-1 (or the pseudogene TRBV3-2) with TRBJ1-2; 7 bases map to TRBD1. Germline V CDR1 and CDR2: LGHDT, YNNKEL (reference sequence). The CDR3 is 16 residues long. J lost 0 bases, V lost 4 bases, and 8 bases had no gene match. The DNA for the CDR3 is TGTGCCAGCAGCCTCCGACAGGGATCCCCTAACTATGGCTACACCTTC. Translated: CASSLRQGSPNYGYTF.